The 23 T cell receptor beta chains below all came from one sample that was sequenced in a study of T cells in Graves' hyperthyroidism and ophthalmopathy. Amplification yielded TCR beta CDR3 regions, with RNA transcripts as the source. During a first-round RT-PCR of the TCR CDR3, the HTBI primer set was used. TCRdb called the multiplex PCR reads again in MiXCR, with one record for every CDR3 protein. Of 130,000 to 150,000 distinct CDR3 sequences listed, 22% are singletons. The sequencing input was blood. The receptors here all came from a woman between 45 and 65 years old with Graves' hyperthyroidism that later progressed to Graves' ophthalmopathy.

This sequence joins TRBV5-1 and TRBJ2-6; D possibly corresponds to TRBD2 (5 bases). The CDR3 consists of 17 residues. The germline V gene has CDR1 SGHRS and CDR2 YFSETQ. Trimming took 4 bases from V and 0 from J, leaving 14 bases between them. The CDR3 protein is CASSQRTESSGANVLTF. The CDR3 DNA is TGCGCCAGCAGCCAGCGGACGGAGAGCTCTGGGGCCAACGTCCTGACTTTC. The whole variable domain, filled in from reference TRBV5-1 and TRBJ2-6, reads KAGVTQTPRYLIKTRGQQVTLSCSPISGHRSVSWYQQTPGQGLQFLFEYFSETQRNKGNFPGRFSGRQFSNSRSEMNVSTLELGDSALYLCASSQRTESSGANVLTFGAGSRLTVL.

This clonotype showed up many times. The chain joins TRBV28 to TRBJ2-5, with 10 nucleotides matching TRBD2. V lost 1 base to trimming and J lost 7 bases; unmatched junction nucleotides: 9. Germline CDR1 is MDHEN and CDR2 is SYDVKM. The CDR3 has 16 amino acids. CDR3 sequence: CASSLYPSGSPRTQYF. CDR3 nucleotides: TGTGCCAGCAGTTTATACCCTAGCGGGAGCCCGAGGACCCAGTACTTC.

The genes are TRBV12-3 or TRBV12-4 and TRBJ2-7; TRBD2 aligns across 15 bases. This CDR3 region has 16 residues. V trimming: 5 bases; J trimming: 7 bases; junction bases outside the gene matches: 9. Here the CDR3 reads CASSRRTSGRGYEQYF. The CDR3 region has the DNA TGTGCCAGCAGTCGCCGGACTAGCGGGAGGGGCTATGAGCAGTACTTC.

This clonotype was seen ten or more times. The V call is TRBV2, the J call TRBJ1-5, with D tentatively TRBD1 (6 bases). Germline V gene data show CDR1 as SNHLY and CDR2 as FYNNEI. V lost 3 bases, J lost 3 bases, and 9 bases lay in between. The CDR3 length is 14 residues. CDR3 in amino acids: CASSDRGDNQPQHF. CDR3 sequence (DNA): TGTGCCAGCAGTGACAGGGGAGACAATCAGCCCCAGCATTTT.

In this sample, this clonotype turned up many times. The chain links TRBV2 to TRBJ2-2, with D perhaps matching TRBD2 (5 bases). The CDR3 runs to 15 residues. CDR1 is SNHLY, CDR2 FYNNEI, per germline. The V end lost 7 bases, the J end lost 4 bases, and 16 bases lay between the germline ends. This CDR3 reads CASTRTGIGTGELFF. Here the CDR3 DNA reads TGTGCCAGCACTCGAACGGGGATCGGCACCGGGGAGCTGTTTTTT.

This clonotype was seen many times. The chain joins TRBV30 to TRBJ1-1, with D possibly TRBD1 on 5 matching bases. The ends were cut back, 4 bases at V and 6 bases at J, with 27 bases in the middle. This CDR3 comprises 17 residues. Germline-derived CDR1 and CDR2 are GTSNPN and SVGIG (reference sequence). The CDR3 region is CAWIPSRIQGSVAEAFF. The CDR3 DNA follows: TGTGCCTGGATTCCATCCAGAATTCAGGGCAGTGTCGCTGAAGCTTTCTTT.

This chain uses TRBV5-1 with TRBJ2-5; D is unclear. The V and J ends lost 4 bases and 1 base respectively, with 8 bases between them. The germline V gene has CDR1 SGHRS and CDR2 YFSETQ. This CDR3 contains 13 residues. CDR3: CASSPERQETQYF. DNA of the CDR3: TGCGCCAGCAGCCCGGAGCGCCAAGAGACCCAGTACTTC.

The chain uses TRBV7-6 and TRBJ1-2; weak D call: TRBD1 (5 bases). The V end lost 3 bases, the J end lost 6 bases, and 14 bases lay between the germline ends. Germline CDR1 and CDR2: SGHVS and FNYEAQ. The CDR3 loop spans 14 amino acids. This CDR3 is CASSFIYRRNGYTF. Here the CDR3 DNA reads TGTGCCAGCAGCTTTATCTACAGGCGAAATGGCTACACCTTC.

This clonotype was seen many times. The rearrangement links TRBV6-1 to TRBJ1-5; 11 bases line up with TRBD1. The CDR3 has 17 residues. CDR1 MNHNS and CDR2 SASEGT come from the germline V gene. V lost 6 bases and J lost 6; bases outside the gene matches: 13. Written as DNA, the CDR3 is TGTGCCAGCAGCCTCGAGCAATGGGACAGGGGGATTCAGCCCCAGCATTTT. Its translation: CASSLEQWDRGIQPQHF.

A note on this clonotype: This sequence may be a read error, since a much larger clone differs from it by one base. The V and J genes are TRBV29-1 and TRBJ2-2; 7 nucleotides agree with TRBD2. This CDR3 region has 15 residues. Germline V gives CDR1 SQVTM, CDR2 ANQGSEA. The DNA of the CDR3 is TGCAGCGCCGGGGGGATGGGCAGGAACACCGGGGAGCCGTTTTTT. It translates to CSAGGMGRNTGEPFF.

The chain is built from TRBV20-1 and TRBJ2-5; 10 bases map to TRBD1. J was trimmed by 5 bases and V by 1 base; bases with no gene match: 4. The CDR3 covers 14 residues. From germline, CDR1 is DFQATT and CDR2 SNEGSKA (reference sequence). The CDR3 DNA sequence: TGCAGTGCTAGAGGACAGGGGGCGGCGGAGACCCAGTACTTC. This encodes CSARGQGAAETQYF.

At least ten counts were recorded for this clonotype. The chain combines TRBV3-1 with TRBJ2-1; TRBD2 matches at 7 bases. This CDR3 spans 16 amino acids. CDR1 is LGHDT and CDR2 is YNNKEL in the germline V gene (reference sequence). The V segment lost 0 bases and the J segment 2 bases; nucleotides outside the gene matches: 4. CDR3 residues: CASSQERTRTYNEQFF. CDR3 DNA: TGTGCCAGCAGCCAAGAAAGGACTAGGACCTACAATGAGCAGTTCTTC.

This clonotype has ten or more counts. The chain couples TRBV7-9 to TRBJ2-1; D may match TRBD1 or TRBD2 (7 bases each). Germline assignment: CDR1 SEHNR and CDR2 FQNEAQ (reference sequence). The CDR3 extends over 18 amino acids. The V end was cut by 1 base, the J end by 3 bases, with 19 bases between. The CDR3: CASSLGQGPSGLYNEQFF. CDR3 sequence (DNA): TGTGCCAGCAGCTTAGGACAGGGTCCTAGCGGACTCTACAATGAGCAGTTCTTC.

At least ten counts were recorded for this clonotype. The rearrangement links TRBV12-3 or TRBV12-4 to TRBJ1-4, with D maybe TRBD1 (5 bases). V lost 2 bases to trimming and J lost 2 bases, with 6 bases between them. The CDR3 is 14 amino acids. In DNA form, the CDR3 reads TGTGCCAGCAGTTTAAAGGGGACTAATGAAAAACTGTTTTTT. Translating gives CASSLKGTNEKLFF.

The table lists this clonotype with many counts. The rearrangement uses TRBV5-1 and TRBJ2-1, with 13 positions matching TRBD2. The germline CDR1 and CDR2 sequences are SGHRS and YFSETQ. The CDR3 is 18 residues long. Germline trimming cut 4 bases from V and 4 bases from J; bases unmatched to any gene: 11. In nucleotides, the CDR3 is TGCGCCAGCAGCCCCGATGGGACTAGCGGGACCAAGTACAATGAGCAGTTCTTC. Protein: CASSPDGTSGTKYNEQFF.

The chain combines TRBV7-8 with TRBJ1-1, with D unresolved. CDR3 length: 14 residues. The V end was cut by 4 bases, the J end by 4 bases, with 13 bases between. CDR1 and CDR2 from the germline V gene are SGHVS and FQNEAQ. As DNA, the CDR3 is TGTGCCAGCAGCTCGCAAGGAGGGATCACTGAAGCTTTCTTT. Protein product: CASSSQGGITEAFF.

About this clonotype: An end of the junction does not agree with germline; a read error may underlie this. This rearrangement joins TRBV14 to TRBJ1-2; D gene ambiguous. Germline loops: CDR1 SGHDN, CDR2 FVKESK. CDR3 length: 13 amino acids. This chain's CDR3 is CASSQDIPYRYTF. The CDR3 region has the DNA TGTGCCAGCAGCCAAGACATCCCCTATCGCTACACCTTC. The whole variable domain, filled in from reference TRBV14 and TRBJ1-2, reads EAGVTQFPSHSVIEKGQTVTLRCDPISGHDNLYWYRRVMGKEIKFLLHFVKESKQDESGMPNNRFLAERTGGTYSTLKVQPAELEDSGVYFCASSQDIPYRYTFGSGTRLTVV.

This clonotype was recorded at least ten times. The gene calls are TRBV20-1 and TRBJ1-1; D is uncertain. Germline values: CDR1 DFQATT, CDR2 SNEGSKA (reference sequence). Trimming took off 1 base at V and 9 bases at J, with 15 bases between the two ends. The CDR3 consists of 13 residues. The CDR3 here is CSARVGRVFKAFF. Written as DNA, the CDR3 is TGCAGTGCTAGAGTTGGTCGGGTATTCAAAGCTTTCTTT.

There are many counts of this clonotype. V usage is TRBV11-2 and J usage is TRBJ2-1; TRBD2 is a possible D gene (6 bases). Looked up from germline, CDR1 is SGHAT and CDR2 is FQNNGV. This CDR3 spans 14 amino acids. V was pared by 5 bases and J by 0 bases, with 8 bases between. The CDR3 reads CASSLASSYNEQFF. In DNA, the CDR3 is TGTGCCAGCAGCCTAGCGAGCTCCTACAATGAGCAGTTCTTC.

This clonotype was seen at least ten times. This chain joins TRBV5-1 and TRBJ2-5; D might be TRBD1 or TRBD2, each matching 5 bases. The CDR3 has 16 amino acids. Deletions cut 4 bases from V and 4 bases from J, with 20 bases between. Germline V gene data show CDR1 as SGHRS and CDR2 as YFSETQ. The CDR3 region is CASSGRGPGFGETQYF. CDR3 in DNA: TGCGCCAGCAGCGGACGGGGCCCGGGATTTGGAGAGACCCAGTACTTC.

This clonotype occurred a few times. The chain couples TRBV3-1 to TRBJ2-2; 9 bases are shared with TRBD1. Germline V gene lookup returns CDR1 LGHDT and CDR2 YNNKEL (reference sequence). V lost 1 base to trimming and J lost 5 bases; unmatched junction nucleotides: 8. This CDR3 contains 17 residues. CDR3 protein: CASSQVIQGARTGELFF. In nucleotides, the CDR3 is TGTGCCAGCAGCCAAGTGATACAGGGGGCGAGGACCGGGGAGCTGTTTTTT.

This rearrangement joins TRBV11-1 to TRBJ2-5; D unresolved. V lost 6 bases and J 4 bases, leaving 12 bases between the germline ends. The CDR3 has 13 residues. Germline CDR1 is SGHAT and CDR2 is FQDESV (reference sequence). The CDR3 spells CASSVGPRETQYF. For the CDR3, the DNA is TGTGCCAGCAGTGTCGGGCCGCGAGAGACCCAGTACTTC. Full variable domain (outside the CDR3, taken from reference TRBV11-1 and TRBJ2-5): EAEVAQSPRYKITEKSQAVAFWCDPISGHATLYWYRQILGQGPELLVQFQDESVVDDSQLPKDRFSAERLKGVDSTLKIQPAELGDSAMYLCASSVGPRETQYFGPGTRLLVL.

The sample holds many counts of this clonotype. The V gene is TRBV30, the J gene TRBJ2-1; 7 positions match TRBD2. CDR3 length: 11 residues. CDR1 is GTSNPN, CDR2 SVGIG, per germline (reference sequence). The V and J ends lost 8 bases and 4 bases, in that order; junction bases with no gene match: 2. CDR3 DNA sequence: TGTGCCCAGCGGGATTACAATGAGCAGTTCTTC. Residues: CAQRDYNEQFF.